Below, 31 T cell receptor beta chains from the same sample are listed, as sequenced in a study of vaccination effects on CD4 cells after COVID-19. The data were produced by immunoSEQ multiplex PCR, yet TCRdb's version contains in-frame clones alone and is incomplete. The sample contains about 63,000 clones, 60% to 80% of which appear only once. These receptors' targets are unknown. Expansion with viral peptide pools was applied to antigen-specific CD4+ T cells by the ViraFEST assay prior to sequencing. It was after 10 days of culture that CD4+ T cells were isolated. Nucleocapsid antibody tests were negative, and the vaccine recipients had no prior SARS-CoV-2 infection. This material consisted of CD4+ T cells from PBMCs cultured with HCoV-OC43 spike peptides, taken before COVID-19 vaccination. Stated subset: HCoV-OC43 spike overlapping peptide pool stimulation. The receptor set was obtained from a human donor who received a COVID-19 vaccine.

This clone was picked up one time. The chain uses TRBV30 and TRBJ1-1; 7 bases agree with TRBD1. Trimming removed 4 bases from V and 4 bases from J; junction bases left unmatched: 6. This CDR3 spans 13 amino acids. The germline V gene encodes CDR1 GTSNPN and CDR2 SVGIG (reference sequence). This chain's CDR3 is CAWTGQAVTEAFF. The CDR3 DNA sequence: TGTGCCTGGACCGGACAGGCCGTCACTGAAGCTTTCTTT.

This rearrangement joins TRBV18 to TRBJ2-1; possible D gene TRBD1, 6 bases. The CDR3 runs 14 residues. With 2 bases removed from V and 5 bases from J, the gap between germline ends came to 10 bases. Germline V lookup: CDR1 KGHSH, CDR2 LQKENI. CDR3 amino acids: CASSPLRQDNEQFF. The CDR3 coding sequence is TGTGCCAGCTCACCATTGAGACAGGACAATGAGCAGTTCTTC.

This clone was counted between two and nine times. The V gene is TRBV18, the J gene TRBJ2-1; D is possibly TRBD2 (7 bases). Trimming left V 3 bases short and J 6 bases short, with 12 bases between. CDR3 length: 14 amino acids. The germline V gene encodes CDR1 KGHSH and CDR2 LQKENI. The CDR3 spells CASSPAGAINEQFF. For the CDR3, the DNA is TGTGCCAGCTCACCTGCGGGGGCAATCAATGAGCAGTTCTTC.

The gene calls are TRBV6-1 and TRBJ1-4; D unresolved. Germline V gene lookup returns CDR1 MNHNS and CDR2 SASEGT. V was trimmed by 2 bases and J by 11 bases, leaving 15 bases between them. This CDR3 is 14 amino acids long. This CDR3 is CASSEWVGGGKLFF. For the CDR3, the DNA is TGTGCCAGCAGTGAATGGGTTGGAGGAGGGAAACTGTTTTTT.

The chain joins TRBV7-2 to TRBJ2-3; TRBD2 aligns across 9 bases. There are 15 residues in the CDR3. Germline V gene data show CDR1 as SGHTA and CDR2 as FQGNSA. V lost 4 bases, J lost 5 bases, and 7 bases stayed unmatched. The CDR3 DNA follows: TGTGCCAGCAGCTATCAGCGGGGGGCACTAGATACGCAGTATTTT. This sequence encodes CASSYQRGALDTQYF.

The J gene is TRBJ2-5, the V gene TRBV18; perhaps TRBD1 as D (6 bases). This CDR3 is 15 amino acids long. CDR1 is KGHSH, CDR2 LQKENI, per germline. V dropped 9 bases and J dropped 1 base, with 18 bases sitting between them. DNA for the CDR3: TGTGCCAGTCGAGCCCGGGGACATGTCCAAGAGACCCAGTACTTC. Protein sequence: CASRARGHVQETQYF.

The J gene is TRBJ1-1, the V gene TRBV7-9; D unresolved. Germline assignment: CDR1 SEHNR and CDR2 FQNEAQ (reference sequence). The CDR3 loop spans 13 amino acids. The V and J ends lost 1 base and 5 bases respectively, with 8 bases between them. This CDR3 is CASSLVPATEAFF. The CDR3 DNA follows: TGTGCCAGCAGCTTAGTCCCCGCTACTGAAGCTTTCTTT.

The chain recombines TRBV6-1 with TRBJ1-1; D gene uncertain. V lost 0 bases and J lost 1, with 12 bases in between. This CDR3 is built from 16 residues. CDR1 MNHNS and CDR2 SASEGT come from the germline V gene. In DNA form, the CDR3 reads TGTGCCAGCAGTGAAGCGTACGTCCGAGGGAACACTGAAGCTTTCTTT. Translating gives CASSEAYVRGNTEAFF.

This chain uses TRBV7-9 with TRBJ1-3; D is undetermined. Germline V gene data show CDR1 as SEHNR and CDR2 as FQNEAQ (reference sequence). CDR3 length: 15 amino acids. Between the trimmed V and J ends, which lost 5 bases and 0 bases, there was a span of 11 bases. The DNA of the CDR3 is TGTGCCAGCAGCCGACATGGGTTCTCTGGAAACACCATATATTTT. This translates into CASSRHGFSGNTIYF.

This chain connects TRBV29-1 to TRBJ2-5, with 11 nucleotides matching TRBD2. Germline-derived CDR1 and CDR2 are SQVTM and ANQGSEA. V lost 6 bases, J lost 5 bases, and 2 bases stayed unmatched. This CDR3 comprises 12 residues. The CDR3 DNA is TGCAGCGTGACTAGCGGGGTGGAGACCCAGTACTTC. Amino acid sequence: CSVTSGVETQYF.

The rearrangement joins TRBV5-5 to TRBJ1-4; D unclear. CDR3 length equals 12 residues. The V end was cut by 4 bases, the J end by 10 bases, with 11 bases between. Germline CDR1 and CDR2: SGHKS and YYEKEE (reference sequence). CDR3 region: CASSPTDLKLFF. CDR3 sequence (DNA): TGTGCCAGCAGCCCGACCGATTTAAAACTGTTTTTT. The entire variable domain, with the rest obtained from reference TRBV5-5 and TRBJ1-4, is as follows: DAGVTQSPTHLIKTRGQQVTLRCSPISGHKSVSWYQQVLGQGPQFIFQYYEKEERGRGNFPDRFSARQFPNYSSELNVNALLLGDSALYLCASSPTDLKLFFGSGTQLSVL.

This chain uses TRBV6-5 with TRBJ1-4, with 7 bases fitting TRBD1. Germline lookup yields CDR1 MNHEY and CDR2 SVGAGI. V was pared by 1 base and J by 5 bases, with 4 bases of the junction left unmatched. The length of the CDR3 is 15 residues. The CDR3 nucleotides are TGTGCCAGCAGTTACTTTAACAGGGGCAATGAAAAACTGTTTTTT. It encodes CASSYFNRGNEKLFF.

This chain connects TRBV27 to TRBJ1-6; TRBD1 aligns across 7 bases. Germline V gene sequence: CDR1 MNHEY, CDR2 SMNVEV (reference sequence). J gave up 4 bases and V 5 bases, and 5 bases lay outside the gene matches. There are 15 residues in the CDR3. CDR3 sequence (DNA): TGTGCCAGCAGTCGGACAGGTGTTTATAATTCACCCCTCCACTTT. Encoded protein: CASSRTGVYNSPLHF.

This chain joins TRBV15 and TRBJ1-2; the D is unclear. Deletions cut 1 base from V and 2 bases from J, with 5 bases between. The CDR3 totals 13 residues. The germline V gene has CDR1 LNHNV and CDR2 YYDKDF (reference sequence). CDR3 protein: CATSRVGNYGYTF. CDR3 DNA sequence: TGTGCCACCAGCAGAGTGGGGAACTATGGCTACACCTTC. Complete variable domain (other parts from reference TRBV15 and TRBJ1-2): DAMVIQNPRYQVTQFGKPVTLSCSQTLNHNVMYWYQQKSSQAPKLLFHYYDKDFNNEADTPDNFQSRRPNTSFCFLDIRSPGLGDTAMYLCATSRVGNYGYTFGSGTRLTVV.

The rearrangement joins TRBV3-1 (or the pseudogene TRBV3-2) to TRBJ1-5, with no clear D. The CDR3 length is 13 residues. Germline-derived CDR1 and CDR2 are LGHDT and YNNKEL (reference sequence). V was shortened by 1 base and J by 5 bases, with 6 bases between the two germline ends. The CDR3 DNA sequence: TGTGCCAGCAGCCAAGGTCTGGATCAGCCCCAGCATTTT. Encoded protein: CASSQGLDQPQHF.

This clone occurred a few times. V and J are TRBV18 and TRBJ1-1; D is perhaps TRBD1 (6 bases). Trimming shortened V by 6 bases and J by 4 bases, and 12 bases separated the two germline ends. The CDR3 has 13 amino acids. CDR1 and CDR2 (germline): KGHSH, LQKENI. CDR3 amino acids: CASSQRGITEAFF. The CDR3 region has the DNA TGTGCCAGCTCTCAAAGGGGGATCACTGAAGCTTTCTTT.

This clone was seen once. V and J are TRBV9 and TRBJ2-2, with D perhaps TRBD2 (5 bases). The germline V gene encodes CDR1 SGDLS and CDR2 YYNGEE. This CDR3 has 15 amino acids. Trimming took off 0 bases at V and 3 bases at J, with 9 bases between the two ends. CDR3 DNA sequence: TGTGCCAGCAGCGTAGTAGCGCATTACACCGGGGAGCTGTTTTTT. Translated, it gives CASSVVAHYTGELFF.

The chain combines TRBV2 with TRBJ1-1; D remains unclear. V lost 5 bases to trimming and J lost 5 bases, with 15 bases between them. CDR3 length: 14 amino acids. The germline V gene encodes CDR1 SNHLY and CDR2 FYNNEI. The CDR3 spells CASSKSSVWTEAFF. In DNA, the CDR3 is TGTGCCAGCAGTAAGTCCAGTGTTTGGACTGAAGCTTTCTTT.

The chain recombines TRBV19 with TRBJ1-4; 7 nucleotides match TRBD1. J lost 5 bases, V lost 6 bases, and 6 bases had no gene match. The CDR3 consists of 14 residues. Germline V gene sequence: CDR1 LNHDA, CDR2 SQIVND (reference sequence). The CDR3 sequence: CASSRTGTNEKLFF. CDR3 nucleotide sequence: TGTGCCAGTAGCAGGACAGGCACCAATGAAAAACTGTTTTTT.

The chain links TRBV2 to TRBJ2-2, with no clear D. Germline V gene sequence: CDR1 SNHLY, CDR2 FYNNEI. The CDR3 length is 13 residues. Trimming cost V 2 bases and J 4 bases, with 5 bases left between them. The CDR3, as DNA: TGTGCCAGCAGTGAAAGAATCACCGGGGAGCTGTTTTTT. Translating gives CASSERITGELFF.

The chain has TRBV5-5 and TRBJ1-2; D possibly corresponds to TRBD1 (6 bases). Germline-derived CDR1 and CDR2 are SGHKS and YYEKEE (reference sequence). The V end lost 0 bases, the J end lost 4 bases, and 10 bases lay between the germline ends. CDR3 length: 14 amino acids. The CDR3 DNA reads TGTGCCAGCAGCTTGGGAGGGGGGACCTATGGCTACACCTTC. Amino acid sequence: CASSLGGGTYGYTF. The full variable domain, with the rest looked up from reference TRBV5-5 and TRBJ1-2, is DAGVTQSPTHLIKTRGQQVTLRCSPISGHKSVSWYQQVLGQGPQFIFQYYEKEERGRGNFPDRFSARQFPNYSSELNVNALLLGDSALYLCASSLGGGTYGYTFGSGTRLTVV.

This clone was picked up a small number of times. Here the CDR3 DNA reads TGTGCCAGCAGCTTGTCCACCTCTAGCACAGATACGCAGTATTTT. This sequence encodes CASSLSTSSTDTQYF. The chain uses TRBV5-4 and TRBJ2-3; D is unclear. V was shortened by 1 base and J by 0 bases, with 9 bases between the two germline ends. CDR3 size: 15 residues. Germline V CDR1 and CDR2: SGHNT, YYREEE (reference sequence).

This chain joins TRBV5-6 and TRBJ2-7, with D possibly matching TRBD2 (6 bases). This CDR3 has 15 residues. Germline values: CDR1 SGHDT, CDR2 YYEEEE. Trimming stripped 4 bases from V and 3 bases from J, with 17 bases between. CDR3 sequence reads: CASSRGGAAVYEQYV. CDR3 in DNA: TGTGCCAGCAGCCGTGGAGGGGCAGCCGTCTACGAGCAGTACGTC.

This chain joins TRBV30 and TRBJ2-1, with D maybe TRBD2 (5 bases). The CDR3 is made up of 16 amino acids. Germline lookup yields CDR1 GTSNPN and CDR2 SVGIG (reference sequence). V was clipped by 0 bases and J by 6 bases, with 18 bases between them. CDR3: CAWSVHPRGLGNEQFF. CDR3 coding DNA: TGTGCCTGGAGTGTACATCCCCGGGGTCTGGGCAATGAGCAGTTCTTC.

Regarding this clone: This specimen includes other DNA sequences encoding the same CDR3. The rearrangement links TRBV2 to TRBJ2-7, with D perhaps TRBD1 (6 bases). Germline-derived CDR1 and CDR2 are SNHLY and FYNNEI. The CDR3 loop spans 13 amino acids. V was trimmed by 6 bases and J by 0 bases, leaving 9 bases between them. CDR3 sequence: CASRRDTSYEQYV. Written as DNA, the CDR3 is TGTGCCAGCAGAAGGGACACCTCCTACGAGCAGTACGTC.

The J gene is TRBJ2-2, the V gene TRBV18; D is perhaps TRBD1 (6 bases). The length of the CDR3 is 14 residues. Trimming shortened V by 11 bases and J by 0 bases, and 13 bases separated the two germline ends. In germline, CDR1 is KGHSH, CDR2 LQKENI. The CDR3 DNA is TGTGCCGGTGGACAGACCGCGAACACCGGGGAGCTGTTTTTT. This gives the protein CAGGQTANTGELFF.

The chain has TRBV5-4 and TRBJ2-3; D is tentatively TRBD1 or TRBD2 (5 bases each). The CDR3 sequence is 16 residues long. Germline loops: CDR1 SGHNT, CDR2 YYREEE (reference sequence). V gave up 1 base and J gave up 4 bases, with 16 bases separating them. This chain's CDR3 is CASSLFQTWGSDTQYF. DNA of the CDR3: TGTGCCAGCAGCTTGTTCCAAACGTGGGGGTCAGATACGCAGTATTTT.

This chain uses TRBV6-5 with TRBJ1-4; 8 bases match TRBD1. The V segment lost 6 bases and the J segment 3 bases; nucleotides outside the gene matches: 3. CDR1 is MNHEY, CDR2 SVGAGI, per germline. CDR3 size: 14 residues. The CDR3 DNA sequence: TGTGCCAGCAGCGGGACAGGTTCTAATGAAAAACTGTTTTTT. Encoded protein: CASSGTGSNEKLFF.

V and J are TRBV14 and TRBJ1-2; perhaps TRBD1 as D (5 bases). The CDR3 is 15 amino acids. Germline V CDR1 and CDR2: SGHDN, FVKESK. V gave up 3 bases and J gave up 4 bases, with 15 bases separating them. CDR3 in amino acids: CASSQKGDRFYGYTF. CDR3 in DNA: TGTGCCAGCAGCCAGAAAGGGGACCGATTCTATGGCTACACCTTC.

The chain combines TRBV7-9 with TRBJ2-3; unclear D gene. V was pared by 5 bases and J by 2 bases, with 17 bases between. The CDR3 has 16 amino acids. CDR1 and CDR2 from the germline V gene are SEHNR and FQNEAQ (reference sequence). DNA for the CDR3: TGTGCCAGCAGCCTACCTAGACCAGATAACACAGATACGCAGTATTTT. Protein product: CASSLPRPDNTDTQYF.

The rearrangement joins TRBV5-1 to TRBJ1-2, with D possibly TRBD1 on 6 matching bases. CDR3 length equals 14 residues. CDR1 and CDR2 (germline): SGHRS, YFSETQ. V was clipped by 0 bases and J by 3 bases, with 9 bases between them. This CDR3 reads CASSLVTGDYGYTF. As DNA, the CDR3 is TGCGCCAGCAGCTTGGTGACAGGAGACTATGGCTACACCTTC.